This TCR beta chain is drawn from a study of blood T cell repertoires in COVID-19. Study as a whole: Specimens from acute and convalescent COVID-19 originated in the United States, Italy and Spain. Sample material is recorded as cDNA or gDNA derived from T cells, B-cell-depleted T cells, or PBMCs.

In the authors' methods: It was from reference gene primer amplification that nucleated cell counts were estimated. The method was immunoSEQ multiplex PCR; TCRdb's version includes in-frame clones alone and lacks a portion of them. D and trimming were read from the DNA, whereas the V and J calls and clone size are those reported in that table. The data contain 120,000 or so clones, around 70% of them singletons. Germline V gene sequence: CDR1 ENHRY, CDR2 SYGVKD. V shed 0 bases and J shed 2 bases, with 5 bases lying between them. The CDR3 totals 14 residues. The rearrangement joins TRBV10-3 to TRBJ1-5; maybe TRBD1 (5 bases). This receptor was taken from a man in his 60s with acute or convalescent COVID-19. The sequenced sample was peripheral blood. The CDR3 region is CAISESGGNQPQHF. For the CDR3, the DNA is TGTGCCATCAGTGAGTCAGGGGGCAATCAGCCCCAGCATTTT.